This T cell receptor beta chain was observed in a study of blood T cell repertoires in COVID-19. The overall study: Both acute and convalescent COVID-19 samples were obtained from the United States, Italy and Spain. T cells, B-cell-depleted T cells, or PBMCs provided the cDNA or gDNA that served as material.

Original processing methods: Reference gene primer amplification gave nucleated cell count estimates. The protocol was immunoSEQ multiplex PCR, while the TCRdb copy is restricted to in-frame clones and leaves out a portion. From that table come the V and J calls and clone size; the DNA was used to work out D and trimming. The sample yields about 15,000 clones, 73% seen once. The sample taken for sequencing was peripheral blood. This TCR was recovered from a man between 70 and 80 years old with acute or convalescent COVID-19.

The CDR3 spells CASSLGDRKGGYTF. The CDR3 DNA reads as TGTGCCAGCAGCTTAGGGGACAGGAAGGGCGGCTACACCTTC. The V call is TRBV7-2, the J call TRBJ1-2; 8 bases align to TRBD1. Germline CDR1 and CDR2: SGHTA and FQGNSA. This CDR3 is 14 amino acids long. J lost 8 bases, V lost 1 base, and 6 bases had no gene match.